Listed here are 18 T cell receptor beta chains from one sample, sequenced in a study of blood T cell repertoires in COVID-19 (dated by TCRdb to 2018 to 2020). Libraries came from the immunoSEQ multiplex PCR assay. TCRdb obtained this table from immuneACCESS and retained in-frame rearrangements with V and J assigned. These tables miss some clones; where compared with another copy, unresolved V genes account for less than half of the shortfall, and the remainder is unexplained. The sample yields about 190,000 clones; about 88% were counted once. The top ten constitute roughly 2.8% of the sample. The sequenced sample was peripheral blood. These receptors originate from a woman younger than 45 with active or convalescent COVID-19.

This chain uses TRBV11-2 with TRBJ2-3; a possible D gene is TRBD2 (6 bases). V lost 2 bases and J 3 bases, leaving 9 bases between the germline ends. Per germline, CDR1 SGHAT and CDR2 FQNNGV. The CDR3 runs to 14 residues. The CDR3 DNA reads TGTGCCAGCAGCTTAAGGACTATGACAGATACGCAGTATTTT. Translation: CASSLRTMTDTQYF.

The chain employs TRBV27 and TRBJ1-1; D perhaps matches TRBD1 (5 bases). The germline V gene encodes CDR1 MNHEY and CDR2 SMNVEV (reference sequence). V lost 1 base, J lost 3 bases, and 15 bases lay in between. The CDR3 runs 16 residues. The CDR3 bases are TGTGCCAGCAGTTTATTGCGGGGGAAAGGTCACACTGAAGCTTTCTTT. Translation gives CASSLLRGKGHTEAFF.

The chain links TRBV28 to TRBJ2-7; D is unresolved. The ends were cut back, 5 bases at V and 0 bases at J, with 17 bases in the middle. Germline values: CDR1 MDHEN, CDR2 SYDVKM. There are 16 residues in the CDR3. In nucleotides, the CDR3 is TGTGCCAGCAGTGGTATCTTACGCGAGAGCTCCTACGAGCAGTACTTC. Translated, it gives CASSGILRESSYEQYF.

This clone was seen only a few times. The gene calls are TRBV9 and TRBJ1-2, with TRBD1 identical over 8 bases. CDR1 is SGDLS, CDR2 YYNGEE, per germline. Unmatched junction bases numbered 11, after V lost 5 bases and J lost 11 bases. This CDR3 region has 13 residues. CDR3 DNA sequence: TGTGCCAGCAGTGAGACAGGGGTACCTAGATACACCTTC. It is translated as CASSETGVPRYTF. Filled out from reference TRBV9 and TRBJ1-2, the complete variable domain reads DSGVTQTPKHLITATGQRVTLRCSPRSGDLSVYWYQQSLDQGLQFLIQYYNGEERAKGNILERFSAQQFPDLHSELNLSSLELGDSALYFCASSETGVPRYTFGSGTRLTVV.

Concerning this clone itself: The sample has other DNA sequences that encode this CDR3 too. The rearrangement links TRBV28 to TRBJ2-1; 8 bases are shared with TRBD2. This CDR3 region has 16 residues. In germline, CDR1 is MDHEN, CDR2 SYDVKM. Trimming cost V 1 base and J 7 bases; bases outside gene matches: 9. CDR3 DNA sequence: TGTGCCAGCAGTTTATTGTCCAGCGGGAGAGATAATGAGCAGTTCTTC. Its protein is CASSLLSSGRDNEQFF.

The chain is built from TRBV2 and TRBJ1-6; 7 bases map to TRBD1. J was trimmed by 5 bases and V by 4 bases; bases with no gene match: 5. Germline V gene lookup returns CDR1 SNHLY and CDR2 FYNNEI. This CDR3 is built from 15 residues. DNA of the CDR3: TGTGCCAGCAGTGCCGGGACAGATCATAATTCACCCCTCCACTTT. Translating it yields CASSAGTDHNSPLHF.

This clone is a singleton in its sample. The chain uses TRBV3-1 (or the pseudogene TRBV3-2) and TRBJ1-4; D might be TRBD1 (5 bases). Per the germline V gene, CDR1 is LGHDT and CDR2 is YNNKEL (reference sequence). Trimming left V 4 bases short and J 7 bases short, with 10 bases between. The CDR3 sequence is 13 residues long. The CDR3 sequence is CASSLPGFEKLFF. Written as DNA, the CDR3 is TGTGCCAGCAGCCTCCCAGGGTTTGAAAAACTGTTTTTT.

The chain employs TRBV3-1 (or the pseudogene TRBV3-2) and TRBJ2-7, with a weak D call TRBD2 (5 bases). Trimming pared 1 base from V and 3 bases from J, leaving 7 bases between. The CDR3 spans 13 residues. Germline V CDR1 and CDR2: LGHDT, YNNKEL (reference sequence). The CDR3 loop reads CASSQGLIYEQYF. DNA for the CDR3: TGTGCCAGCAGCCAAGGACTAATCTACGAGCAGTACTTC.

The chain recombines TRBV7-9 with TRBJ2-5; tentatively, D is TRBD2 (5 bases). Trimming left V 5 bases short and J 5 bases short, with 27 bases between. This CDR3 is 18 amino acids long. Germline V gives CDR1 SEHNR, CDR2 FQNEAQ (reference sequence). The CDR3 reads CASSRPGSSPAIPETQYF. The CDR3, as DNA: TGTGCCAGCAGCCGACCGGGGTCCTCCCCGGCCATACCGGAGACCCAGTACTTC.

The chain joins TRBV19 to TRBJ2-7; a possible D gene is TRBD1 (5 bases). This CDR3 region has 16 residues. Germline V CDR1 and CDR2: LNHDA, SQIVND (reference sequence). Trimming cost V 3 bases and J 1 base, with 16 bases left between them. For the CDR3, the DNA is TGTGCCAGTAGTATTAGGTCCCAGGGTCGGTCCTACGAGCAGTACTTC. Protein sequence: CASSIRSQGRSYEQYF.

Only one count was recorded for this clone. The chain is built from TRBV5-1 and TRBJ1-1, with 7 bases that match TRBD1. Germline V gene sequence: CDR1 SGHRS, CDR2 YFSETQ. V lost 4 bases, J lost 0 bases, and 6 bases stayed unmatched. There are 15 residues in the CDR3. As DNA, the CDR3 is TGCGCCAGCAGCCGGATGGGACAGTTGAACACTGAAGCTTTCTTT. Residues: CASSRMGQLNTEAFF.

This chain uses TRBV12-5 with TRBJ2-2; D possibly corresponds to TRBD1 (5 bases). CDR1 LGHNT and CDR2 FRNRAP come from the germline V gene. This CDR3 region has 15 residues. V was cut by 3 bases and J by 1 base, with 9 bases left in between. The DNA for the CDR3 is TGTGCTAGTGGTTTTATTCAGGGGAACACCGGGGAGCTGTTTTTT. Its translation is CASGFIQGNTGELFF. Supplemented by reference TRBV12-5 and TRBJ2-2, the full variable domain reads DARVTQTPRHKVTEMGQEVTMRCQPILGHNTVFWYRQTMMQGLELLAYFRNRAPLDDSGMPKDRFSAEMPDATLATLKIQPSEPRDSAVYFCASGFIQGNTGELFFGEGSRLTVL.

This chain uses TRBV11-3 with TRBJ2-7; 9 bases align to TRBD2. After removal of 9 bases from V and 5 bases from J, the junction contained 11 bases not matched to a gene. The CDR3 totals 14 residues. CDR1 is SGHNT, CDR2 YENEEA, per germline. CDR3 coding DNA: TGTGCCAGTAGTCGCGGGAGGGCCGAGAACGAGCAGTACTTC. Its translation: CASSRGRAENEQYF.

The genes are TRBV28 and TRBJ1-2; D may be TRBD1 (6 bases). Germline CDR1 and CDR2: MDHEN and SYDVKM. Trimming shortened V by 5 bases and J by 5 bases, and 15 bases separated the two germline ends. The CDR3 runs to 14 residues. The CDR3 DNA is TGTGCCAGCAGTCCCACCCTGACAGGTTATGGCTACACCTTC. This encodes CASSPTLTGYGYTF.

CDR3 nucleotides: TGTGCCAGCAGCCCCCGGGACAGGGCCACAGATACGCAGTATTTT. This encodes CASSPRDRATDTQYF. V usage is TRBV11-2 and J usage is TRBJ2-3, with TRBD1 identical over 9 bases. V lost 5 bases, J lost 2 bases, and 5 bases stayed unmatched. CDR1 SGHAT and CDR2 FQNNGV come from the germline V gene. The CDR3 is 15 residues long.

Only one count was recorded for this clone. The CDR3 region is CATSRDPGNYNEQFF. CDR3 bases: TGTGCCACCAGCAGAGACCCGGGGAACTACAATGAGCAGTTCTTC. The gene calls are TRBV15 and TRBJ2-1, with a possible D match to TRBD2 (5 bases). Trimming took off 0 bases at V and 3 bases at J, with 9 bases between the two ends. This CDR3 is 15 amino acids long. CDR1 is LNHNV, CDR2 YYDKDF, per germline (reference sequence).

This clone has only one observation. This sequence joins TRBV20-1 and TRBJ1-4; a possible D gene is TRBD1 (5 bases). The CDR3 loop spans 12 amino acids. The germline V gene encodes CDR1 DFQATT and CDR2 SNEGSKA (reference sequence). In nucleotides, the CDR3 is TGCAGAGCCAGTGGGGGAGGTGAAAAACTGTTTTTT. As protein: CRASGGGEKLFF.

This chain joins TRBV6-5 and TRBJ2-2; D gene unclear. This CDR3 spans 14 amino acids. Germline CDR1 and CDR2: MNHEY and SVGAGI. Trimming took 5 bases from V and 1 from J, leaving 8 bases between them. The CDR3 reads CASSRRRNTGELFF. CDR3 in DNA: TGTGCCAGCAGTAGACGGAGGAACACCGGGGAGCTGTTTTTT.